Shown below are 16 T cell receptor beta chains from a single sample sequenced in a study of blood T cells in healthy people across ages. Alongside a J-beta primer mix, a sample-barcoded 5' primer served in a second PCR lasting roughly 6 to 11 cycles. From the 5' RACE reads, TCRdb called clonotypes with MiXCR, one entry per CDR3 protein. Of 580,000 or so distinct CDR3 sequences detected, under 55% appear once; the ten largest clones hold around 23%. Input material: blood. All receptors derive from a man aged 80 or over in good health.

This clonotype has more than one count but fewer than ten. CDR3 bases: TGTGCCAGCAGTCACACAGATACGCAGTATTTT. It yields the protein CASSHTDTQYF. The chain recombines TRBV6-2 or TRBV6-3 with TRBJ2-3; D not resolved. Germline loops: CDR1 MNHEY, CDR2 SVGEGT. V was pared by 5 bases and J by 2 bases, with 2 bases between. The CDR3 has 11 residues.

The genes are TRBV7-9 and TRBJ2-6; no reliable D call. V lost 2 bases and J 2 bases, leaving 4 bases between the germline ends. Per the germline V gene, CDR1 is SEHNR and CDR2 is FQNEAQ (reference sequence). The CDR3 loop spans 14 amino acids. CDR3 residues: CASSLKAGANVLTF. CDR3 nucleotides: TGTGCCAGCAGCTTAAAGGCTGGGGCCAACGTCCTGACTTTC.

Here the CDR3 reads CASSLGGEGNEQFF. CDR3 DNA: TGTGCCAGCAGTTTAGGCGGGGAGGGCAATGAGCAGTTCTTC. The gene calls are TRBV28 and TRBJ2-1; 7 nucleotides line up with TRBD2. Germline lookup yields CDR1 MDHEN and CDR2 SYDVKM. The CDR3 totals 14 residues. The trim removed 2 bases at V and 6 bases at J, leaving 4 bases unmatched.

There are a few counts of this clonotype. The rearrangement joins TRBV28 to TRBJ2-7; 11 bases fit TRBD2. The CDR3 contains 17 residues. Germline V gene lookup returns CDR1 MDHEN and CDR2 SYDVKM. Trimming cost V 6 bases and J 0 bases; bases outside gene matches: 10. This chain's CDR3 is CASRSGLAGGSSYEQYF. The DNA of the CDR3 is TGTGCCAGCAGATCAGGACTAGCGGGTGGGAGCTCCTACGAGCAGTACTTC.

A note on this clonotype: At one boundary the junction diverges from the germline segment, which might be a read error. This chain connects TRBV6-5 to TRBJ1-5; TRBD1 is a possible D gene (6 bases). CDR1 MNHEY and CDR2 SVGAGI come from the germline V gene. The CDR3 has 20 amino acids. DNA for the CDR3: TGTGCCGGCAGTTACTCGGGACAAACACTGCCCCAACGTAGCAATCAGCCCCAGCATTTT. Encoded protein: CAGSYSGQTLPQRSNQPQHF.

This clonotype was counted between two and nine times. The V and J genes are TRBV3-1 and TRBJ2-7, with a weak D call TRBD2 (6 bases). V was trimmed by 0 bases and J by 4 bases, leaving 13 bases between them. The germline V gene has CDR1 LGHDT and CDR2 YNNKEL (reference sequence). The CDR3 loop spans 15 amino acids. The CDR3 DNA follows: TGTGCCAGCAGCCAAGACCAGTTGGGACTGTACGAGCAGTACTTC. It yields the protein CASSQDQLGLYEQYF.

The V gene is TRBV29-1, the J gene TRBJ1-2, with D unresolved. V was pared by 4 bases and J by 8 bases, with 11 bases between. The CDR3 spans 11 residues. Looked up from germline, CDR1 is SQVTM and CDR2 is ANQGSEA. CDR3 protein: CSVGSEGGYTF. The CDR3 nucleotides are TGCAGCGTTGGGAGTGAGGGAGGCTACACCTTC.

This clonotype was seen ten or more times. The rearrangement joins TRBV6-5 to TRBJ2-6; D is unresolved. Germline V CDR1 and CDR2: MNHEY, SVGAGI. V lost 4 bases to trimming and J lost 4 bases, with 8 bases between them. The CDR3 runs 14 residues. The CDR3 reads CASSSVAGANVLTF. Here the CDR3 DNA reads TGTGCCAGCAGTTCGGTAGCCGGGGCCAACGTCCTGACTTTC.

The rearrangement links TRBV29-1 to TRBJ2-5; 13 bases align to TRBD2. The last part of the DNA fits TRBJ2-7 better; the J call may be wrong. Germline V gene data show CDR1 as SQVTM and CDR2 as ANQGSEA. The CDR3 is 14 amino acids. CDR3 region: CSVTWTSGRGEQYF. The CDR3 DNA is TGCAGCGTTACCTGGACTAGCGGGAGAGGCGAGCAGTACTTC.

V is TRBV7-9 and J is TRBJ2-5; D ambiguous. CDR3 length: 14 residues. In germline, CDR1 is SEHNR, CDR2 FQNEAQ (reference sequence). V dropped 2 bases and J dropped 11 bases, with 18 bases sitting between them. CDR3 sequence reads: CASSLSRLLDEQYF. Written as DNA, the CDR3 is TGTGCCAGCAGCTTAAGTCGACTTCTCGATGAGCAGTACTTC.

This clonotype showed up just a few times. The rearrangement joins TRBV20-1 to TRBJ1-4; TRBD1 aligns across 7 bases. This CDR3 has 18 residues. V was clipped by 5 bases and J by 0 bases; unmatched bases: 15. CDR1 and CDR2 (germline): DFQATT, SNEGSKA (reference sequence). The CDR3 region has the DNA TGCAGTGCTCAGAGTCGGGACAGAGTACTTGCAACTAATGAAAAACTGTTTTTT. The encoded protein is CSAQSRDRVLATNEKLFF.

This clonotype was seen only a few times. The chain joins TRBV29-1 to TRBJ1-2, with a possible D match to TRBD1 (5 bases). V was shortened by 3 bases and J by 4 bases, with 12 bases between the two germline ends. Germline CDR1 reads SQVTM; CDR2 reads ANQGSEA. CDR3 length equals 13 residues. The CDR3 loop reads CSVDYQGTYGYTF. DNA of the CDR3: TGCAGCGTTGATTACCAGGGCACCTATGGCTACACCTTC.

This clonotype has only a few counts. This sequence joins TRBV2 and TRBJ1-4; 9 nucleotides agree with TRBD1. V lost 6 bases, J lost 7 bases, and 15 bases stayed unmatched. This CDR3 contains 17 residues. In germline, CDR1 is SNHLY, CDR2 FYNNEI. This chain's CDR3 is CASSGSRGTGKGEKLFF. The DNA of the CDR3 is TGTGCCAGCAGCGGTTCGCGGGGGACAGGGAAGGGTGAAAAACTGTTTTTT.

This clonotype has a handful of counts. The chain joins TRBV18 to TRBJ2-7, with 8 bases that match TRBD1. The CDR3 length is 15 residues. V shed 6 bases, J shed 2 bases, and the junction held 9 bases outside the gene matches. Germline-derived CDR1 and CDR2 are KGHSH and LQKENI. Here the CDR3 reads CASSQYGTGPYEQYF. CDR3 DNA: TGTGCCAGCTCTCAATACGGGACAGGTCCCTACGAGCAGTACTTC.

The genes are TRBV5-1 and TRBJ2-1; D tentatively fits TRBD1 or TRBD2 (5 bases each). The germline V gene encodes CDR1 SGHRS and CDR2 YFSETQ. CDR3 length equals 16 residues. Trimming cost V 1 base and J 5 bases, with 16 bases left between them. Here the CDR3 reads CASSLTWGSGDNEQFF. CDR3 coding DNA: TGCGCCAGCAGCTTGACGTGGGGGTCGGGCGACAATGAGCAGTTCTTC.

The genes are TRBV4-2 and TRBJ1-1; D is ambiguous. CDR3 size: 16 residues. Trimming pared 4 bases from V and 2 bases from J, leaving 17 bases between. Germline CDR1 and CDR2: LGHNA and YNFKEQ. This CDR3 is CASSPAVDTVNTEAFF. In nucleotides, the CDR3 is TGTGCCAGCAGCCCTGCAGTAGACACAGTAAACACTGAAGCTTTCTTT.